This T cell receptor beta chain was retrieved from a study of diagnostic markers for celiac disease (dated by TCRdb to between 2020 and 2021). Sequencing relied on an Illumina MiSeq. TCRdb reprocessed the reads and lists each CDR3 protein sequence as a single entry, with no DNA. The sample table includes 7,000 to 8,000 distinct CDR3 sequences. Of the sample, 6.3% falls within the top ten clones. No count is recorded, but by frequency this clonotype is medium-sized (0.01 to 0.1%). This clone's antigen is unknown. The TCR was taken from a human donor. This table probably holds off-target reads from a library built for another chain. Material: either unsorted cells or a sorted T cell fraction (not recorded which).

The CDR3 protein: CASSFSVGGGGTDTQYF. The V gene is TRBV7-9 and the J gene is TRBJ2-3; TCRdb's D gene call, TRBD2, goes unchecked for lack of DNA. The CDR3 goes from the cysteine to the phenylalanine over 17 residues. The DNA is unrecorded. The CDR1 and CDR2 encoded by the germline V gene (reference sequence) are SEHNR and FQNEAQ.